This TCR beta chain was sequenced during a study of naive and memory T cell subsets. An equimolar mix of two oligonucleotides served as the beta constant-region primer for TRBC1 and TRBC2. TCRdb ran MiXCR on the UMI-ligation and nested PCR reads and lists one entry per CDR3 protein. The data show about 85,000 distinct CDR3 sequences, 13% seen once. Overnight CMV lysate stimulation of fresh PBMCs defined donor CMV status by CD4+ IFNgamma. Only a few counts were recorded for this clonotype. Germline V gives CDR1 SGHVS, CDR2 FQNEAQ. The junction had 12 bases not matched to a gene; V was cut back by 3 bases and J by 4 bases. The CDR3 runs to 17 residues.

The rearrangement joins TRBV7-8 to TRBJ2-1, with 7 nucleotides matching TRBD2. This TCR came from a human donor in good health. The sample taken for sequencing was central memory CD4+ T cells from blood. The CDR3: CASSLESAGAIYNEQFF. CDR3 nucleotide sequence: TGTGCCAGCAGCTTGGAGTCGGCGGGAGCCATATACAATGAGCAGTTCTTC.